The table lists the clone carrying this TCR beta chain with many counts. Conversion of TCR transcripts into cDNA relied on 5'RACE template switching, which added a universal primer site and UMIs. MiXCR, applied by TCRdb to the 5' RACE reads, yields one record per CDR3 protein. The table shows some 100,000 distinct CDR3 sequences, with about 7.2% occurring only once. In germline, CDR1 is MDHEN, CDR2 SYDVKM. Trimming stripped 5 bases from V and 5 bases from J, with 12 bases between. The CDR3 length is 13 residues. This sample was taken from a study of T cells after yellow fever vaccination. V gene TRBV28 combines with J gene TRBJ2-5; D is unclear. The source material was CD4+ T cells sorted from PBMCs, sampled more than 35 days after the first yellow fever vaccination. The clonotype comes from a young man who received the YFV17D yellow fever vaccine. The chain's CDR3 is CASSLFYSETQYF. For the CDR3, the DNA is TGTGCCAGCAGTCTCTTTTACTCGGAGACCCAGTACTTC. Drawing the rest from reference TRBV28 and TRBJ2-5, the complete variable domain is DVKVTQSSRYLVKRTGEKVFLECVQDMDHENMFWYRQDPGLGLRLIYFSYDVKMKEKGDIPEGYSVSREKKERFSLILESASTNQTSMYLCASSLFYSETQYFGPGTRLLVL.